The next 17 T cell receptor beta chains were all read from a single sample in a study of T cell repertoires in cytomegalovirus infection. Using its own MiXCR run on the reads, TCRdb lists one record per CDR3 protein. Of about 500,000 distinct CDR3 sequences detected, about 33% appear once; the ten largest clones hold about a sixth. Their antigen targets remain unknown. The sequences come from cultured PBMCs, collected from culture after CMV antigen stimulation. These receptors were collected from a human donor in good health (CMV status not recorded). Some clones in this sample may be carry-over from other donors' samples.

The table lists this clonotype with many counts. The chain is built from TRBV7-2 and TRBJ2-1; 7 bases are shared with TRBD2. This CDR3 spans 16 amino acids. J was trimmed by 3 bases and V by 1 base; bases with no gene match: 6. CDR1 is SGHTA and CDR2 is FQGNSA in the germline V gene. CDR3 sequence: CASSLGGGSNYNEQFF. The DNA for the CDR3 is TGTGCCAGCAGCTTAGGGGGCGGGAGCAACTACAATGAGCAGTTCTTC. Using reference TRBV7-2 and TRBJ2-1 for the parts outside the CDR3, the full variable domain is GAGVSQSPSNKVTEKGKDVELRCDPISGHTALYWYRQSLGQGLEFLIYFQGNSAPDKSGLPSDRFSAERTGGSVSTLTIQRTQQEDSAVYLCASSLGGGSNYNEQFFGPGTRLTVL.

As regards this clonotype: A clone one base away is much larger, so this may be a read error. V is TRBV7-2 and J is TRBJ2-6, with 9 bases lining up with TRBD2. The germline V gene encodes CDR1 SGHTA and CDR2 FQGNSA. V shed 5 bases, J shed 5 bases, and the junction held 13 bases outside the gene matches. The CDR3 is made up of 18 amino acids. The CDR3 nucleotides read TGTGCCAGCAGCCCCCGGAGTAGCGGGAGCGCGTGGGCCAACGTCCTGACTTTC. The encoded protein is CASSPRSSGSAWANVLTF. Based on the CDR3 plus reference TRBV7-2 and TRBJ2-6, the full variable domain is GAGVSQSPSNKVTEKGKDVELRCDPISGHTALYWYRQSLGQGLEFLIYFQGNSAPDKSGLPSDRFSAERTGGSVSTLTIQRTQQEDSAVYLCASSPRSSGSAWANVLTFGAGSRLTVL.

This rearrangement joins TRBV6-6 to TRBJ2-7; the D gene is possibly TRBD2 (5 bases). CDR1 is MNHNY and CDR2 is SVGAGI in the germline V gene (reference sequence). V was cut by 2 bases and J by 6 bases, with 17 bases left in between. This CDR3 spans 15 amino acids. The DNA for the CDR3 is TGTGCCAGCAGTTACCGCTCGAATGCGGAGGTCGAGCAGTACTTC. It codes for CASSYRSNAEVEQYF.

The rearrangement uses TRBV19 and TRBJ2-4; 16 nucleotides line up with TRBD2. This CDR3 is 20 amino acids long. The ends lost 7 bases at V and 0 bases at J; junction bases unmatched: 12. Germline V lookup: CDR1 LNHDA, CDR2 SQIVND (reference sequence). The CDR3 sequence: CASTTITGLAGGLAKNIQYF. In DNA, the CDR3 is TGTGCCAGTACTACTATCACGGGACTAGCGGGAGGGCTAGCCAAAAACATTCAGTACTTC.

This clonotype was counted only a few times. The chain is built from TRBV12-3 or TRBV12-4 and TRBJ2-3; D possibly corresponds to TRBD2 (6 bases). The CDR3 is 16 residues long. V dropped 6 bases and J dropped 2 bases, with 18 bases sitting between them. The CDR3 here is CASSPYGRRDTDTQYF. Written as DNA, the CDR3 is TGTGCCAGCAGCCCCTACGGTCGGCGGGACACAGATACGCAGTATTTT.

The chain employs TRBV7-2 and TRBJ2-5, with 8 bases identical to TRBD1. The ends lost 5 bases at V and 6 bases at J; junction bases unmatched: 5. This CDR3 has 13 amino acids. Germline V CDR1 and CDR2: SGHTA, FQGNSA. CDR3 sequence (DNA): TGTGCCAGCAGCACGACAGGGGTGAAGACCCAGTACTTC. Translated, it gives CASSTTGVKTQYF. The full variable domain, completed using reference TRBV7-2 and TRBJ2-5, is GAGVSQSPSNKVTEKGKDVELRCDPISGHTALYWYRQSLGQGLEFLIYFQGNSAPDKSGLPSDRFSAERTGGSVSTLTIQRTQQEDSAVYLCASSTTGVKTQYFGPGTRLLVL.

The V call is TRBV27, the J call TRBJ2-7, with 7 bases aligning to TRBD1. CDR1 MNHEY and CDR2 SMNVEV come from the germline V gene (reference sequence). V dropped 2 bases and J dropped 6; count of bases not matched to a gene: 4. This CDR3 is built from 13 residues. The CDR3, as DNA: TGTGCCAGCAGTTTACGGGACAGAGGCGAGCAGTACGTC. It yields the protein CASSLRDRGEQYV.

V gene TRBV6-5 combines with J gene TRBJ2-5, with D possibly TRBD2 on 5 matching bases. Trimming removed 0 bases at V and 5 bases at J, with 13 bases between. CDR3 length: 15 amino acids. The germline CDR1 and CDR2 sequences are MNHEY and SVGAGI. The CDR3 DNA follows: TGTGCCAGCAGTTACTCGATGTTGGGCGGGGAGACCCAGTACTTC. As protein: CASSYSMLGGETQYF.

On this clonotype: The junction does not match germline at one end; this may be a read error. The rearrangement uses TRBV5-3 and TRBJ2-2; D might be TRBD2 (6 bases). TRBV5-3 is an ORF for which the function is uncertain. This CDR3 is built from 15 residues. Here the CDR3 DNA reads TGTGCCAGCAGCTTGGGGGGACCCCTTGGAGGGGAGCTGTTTTTT. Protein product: CASSLGGPLGGELFF.

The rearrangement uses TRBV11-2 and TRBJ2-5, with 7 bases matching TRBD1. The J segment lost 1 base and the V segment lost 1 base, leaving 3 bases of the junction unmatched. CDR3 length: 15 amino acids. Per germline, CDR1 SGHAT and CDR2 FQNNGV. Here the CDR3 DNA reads TGTGCCAGCAGCTTAGGGACAGGAACCCAAGAGACCCAGTACTTC. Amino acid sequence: CASSLGTGTQETQYF.

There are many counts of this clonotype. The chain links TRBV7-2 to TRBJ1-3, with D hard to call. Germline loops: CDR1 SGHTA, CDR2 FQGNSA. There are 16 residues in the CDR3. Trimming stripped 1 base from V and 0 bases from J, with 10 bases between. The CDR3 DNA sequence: TGTGCCAGCAGCTTAGTTCCGGCAAGCTCTGGAAACACCATATATTTT. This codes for CASSLVPASSGNTIYF.

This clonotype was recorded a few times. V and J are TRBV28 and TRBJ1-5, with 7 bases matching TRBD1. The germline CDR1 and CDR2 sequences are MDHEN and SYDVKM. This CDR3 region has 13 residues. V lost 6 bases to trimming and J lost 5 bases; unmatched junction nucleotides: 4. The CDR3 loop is CASRGTDDQPQHF. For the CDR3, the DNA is TGTGCCAGCAGGGGGACAGACGATCAGCCCCAGCATTTT.

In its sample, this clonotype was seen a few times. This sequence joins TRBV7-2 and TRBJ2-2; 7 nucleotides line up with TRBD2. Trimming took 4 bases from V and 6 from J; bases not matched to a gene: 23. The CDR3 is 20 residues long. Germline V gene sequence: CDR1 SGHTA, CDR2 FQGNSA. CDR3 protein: CASSSMALGGSGSAAGELFF. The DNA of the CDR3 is TGTGCCAGCAGCTCAATGGCCCTAGGCGGGAGCGGGTCCGCCGCCGGGGAGCTGTTTTTT.

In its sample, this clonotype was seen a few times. The CDR3 region has the DNA TGTGCCAGCAGAGCCGCGGCGAGTCAGGCAGGTACCGAAAAACTGTTTTTT. Protein: CASRAAASQAGTEKLFF. The rearrangement joins TRBV7-9 to TRBJ1-4, with D unresolved. Deletions cut 6 bases from V and 8 bases from J, with 25 bases between. Germline-derived CDR1 and CDR2 are SEHNR and FQNEAQ (reference sequence). The CDR3 contains 17 residues.

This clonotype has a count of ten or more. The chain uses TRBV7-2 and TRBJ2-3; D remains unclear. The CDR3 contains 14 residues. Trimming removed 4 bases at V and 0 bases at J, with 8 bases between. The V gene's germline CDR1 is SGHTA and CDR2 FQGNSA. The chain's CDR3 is CASSSSMSTDTQYF. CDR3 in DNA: TGTGCCAGCAGCTCGTCAATGAGCACAGATACGCAGTATTTT.

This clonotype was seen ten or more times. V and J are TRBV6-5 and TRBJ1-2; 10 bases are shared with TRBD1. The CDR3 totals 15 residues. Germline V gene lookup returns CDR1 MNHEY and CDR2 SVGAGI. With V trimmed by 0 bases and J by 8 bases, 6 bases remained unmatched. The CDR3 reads CASSYSDRGLRGYTF. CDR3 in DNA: TGTGCCAGCAGTTACTCCGACAGGGGGCTCCGGGGCTACACCTTC.

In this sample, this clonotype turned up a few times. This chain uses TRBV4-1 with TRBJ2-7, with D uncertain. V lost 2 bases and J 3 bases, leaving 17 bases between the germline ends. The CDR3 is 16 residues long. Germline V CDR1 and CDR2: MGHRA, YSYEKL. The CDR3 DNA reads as TGCGCCAGCAGCCAAAGCGCCGCGCTGCACCGCTACGAGCAGTACGTC. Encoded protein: CASSQSAALHRYEQYV.